The T cell receptor beta chain described here comes from a study of human T cells and chemical hapten exposure. The wider study: Patch testing was performed with 0.01% DPC on the upper back, with reading at 6 days.

Time point of the sample: pre-sensitization, week 0. The treatment denotes: therapeutic diphenylcyclopropenone sensitization with weekly scalp DPC. TCRdb analysed the RACE reads with MiXCR anew, one entry per CDR3 protein. The profile shows approximately 400,000 distinct CDR3 sequences, less than 6.5% of them singletons. CDR1 is SGHRS, CDR2 YFSETQ, per germline. This CDR3 has 14 amino acids. Deletions cut 6 bases from V and 5 bases from J, with 16 bases between. This clonotype was counted at least ten times. The clonotype comes from a woman aged 45 to 65 with alopecia areata. Some clones in this sample may be carry-over from other donors' samples. The material was whole blood, obtained in connection with sensitization to the hapten diphenylcyclopropenone (DPC). The V gene is TRBV5-1, the J gene TRBJ2-3; D call uncertain. Here the CDR3 reads CASTQDPRIDTQYF. DNA for the CDR3: TGCGCCAGCACCCAGGACCCGCGAATAGATACGCAGTATTTT. Combining the CDR3 with reference TRBV5-1 and TRBJ2-3 gives the whole variable domain KAGVTQTPRYLIKTRGQQVTLSCSPISGHRSVSWYQQTPGQGLQFLFEYFSETQRNKGNFPGRFSGRQFSNSRSEMNVSTLELGDSALYLCASTQDPRIDTQYFGPGTRLTVL.